Below, 31 T cell receptor beta chains from the same sample are listed, as sequenced in a study of metastatic and nonmetastatic thyroid tumors. Patients had received no treatment of any kind before thyroid surgery. TCRdb re-clonotyped the PCR reads through MiXCR. The sample includes 75,000 to 95,000 clones, about 13% of them seen just once. The sequencing input was blood. Receptors originate from a female donor with papillary thyroid cancer or a benign thyroid nodule (not recorded which). Some clones in this sample may be carry-over from other donors' samples.

The chain combines TRBV5-5 with TRBJ1-2, with D possibly being TRBD1 (6 bases). Germline assignment: CDR1 SGHKS and CDR2 YYEKEE (reference sequence). The CDR3 length is 14 residues. Trimming took off 3 bases at V and 3 bases at J, with 12 bases between the two ends. The CDR3: CASSSVQGDYGYTF. As DNA, the CDR3 is TGTGCCAGCAGCTCGGTACAGGGAGACTATGGCTACACCTTC.

Only a few counts were recorded for this clone. The V and J genes are TRBV12-3 or TRBV12-4 and TRBJ2-1; weak D call: TRBD2 (5 bases). V gave up 6 bases and J gave up 7 bases, with 16 bases separating them. CDR3 length equals 14 residues. As DNA, the CDR3 is TGTGCCAGCAGCCTACTAGTTTTTCTTAATGAGCAGTTCTTC. As protein: CASSLLVFLNEQFF.

The gene calls are TRBV27 and TRBJ2-2; unclear D gene. Trimming left V 2 bases short and J 2 bases short, with 6 bases between. There are 14 residues in the CDR3. CDR1 MNHEY and CDR2 SMNVEV come from the germline V gene (reference sequence). The CDR3: CASSLMYNTGELFF. The CDR3 nucleotides read TGTGCCAGCAGTTTAATGTATAACACCGGGGAGCTGTTTTTT.

As regards this clone: The junction departs from germline at one end; a sequencing error may be responsible. J is TRBJ2-3 and V is TRBV9; weak D call: TRBD2 (6 bases). Germline V gene data show CDR1 as SGDLS and CDR2 as YYNGEE. This CDR3 has 17 residues. DNA for the CDR3: TGTGTCAGCATCCCCCAGGCAGGGACTCCGAGGGGAGATACGCAGTATTTT. Translation: CVSIPQAGTPRGDTQYF.

Ten or more counts support this clone. V gene TRBV2 combines with J gene TRBJ2-1; the D call may be TRBD1 or TRBD2 (6 bases each). The length of the CDR3 is 14 residues. Germline V CDR1 and CDR2: SNHLY, FYNNEI. Trimming removed 6 bases at V and 10 bases at J, with 19 bases between. The DNA of the CDR3 is TGTGCCAGCAGGAAGGGACTGGGACAAGGGGAGCAGTTCTTC. This translates into CASRKGLGQGEQFF.

With respect to this clone: The junction shows a germline mismatch at one end, possibly a read error. V is TRBV19 and J is TRBJ2-2; 8 bases map to TRBD1. There are 15 residues in the CDR3. Per germline, CDR1 LNHDA and CDR2 SQIVND (reference sequence). The chain's CDR3 is CASSFITGGAGEMFF. In DNA, the CDR3 is TGTGCCAGTAGTTTCATCACAGGGGGAGCCGGGGAGATGTTTTTT.

This clone was seen at least ten times. V gene TRBV9 combines with J gene TRBJ2-1, with D maybe TRBD1 (5 bases). Germline loops: CDR1 SGDLS, CDR2 YYNGEE. This CDR3 has 14 amino acids. Trimming took off 1 base at V and 4 bases at J, with 9 bases between the two ends. As DNA, the CDR3 is TGTGCCAGCAGCGTAACAGACAGTTACAATGAGCAGTTCTTC. It yields the protein CASSVTDSYNEQFF.

This clone was counted at least ten times. Sequence at one end of the junction differs from germline and may be a read error. The genes are TRBV11-2 and TRBJ1-6; the D gene is possibly TRBD1 (6 bases). The CDR3 is 15 amino acids. Per the germline V gene, CDR1 is SGHAT and CDR2 is FQNNGV. CDR3 nucleotide sequence: TGTGCCTGCAGCCGCGAGGGGGATCGGAATTCACCCCTCCACTTT. This gives the protein CACSREGDRNSPLHF.

This clone came up a few times. The junction shows a germline mismatch at one end, possibly a read error. This chain uses TRBV9 with TRBJ2-7; the match to TRBD2 covers 7 bases. This CDR3 comprises 15 residues. Looked up from germline, CDR1 is SGDLS and CDR2 is YYNGEE. This CDR3 is CVSSLFGRESDEQYF. Here the CDR3 DNA reads TGTGTCAGCAGCCTTTTCGGGCGGGAGAGTGACGAGCAGTACTTC.

Ten or more counts support this clone. V and J are TRBV14 and TRBJ2-3; 10 positions match TRBD2. The CDR3 runs 17 residues. Germline CDR1 SGHDN, CDR2 FVKESK. After removal of 1 base from V and 1 base from J, the junction contained 5 bases not matched to a gene. The CDR3 is CASSQGVSGRGTDTQYF. The CDR3 DNA sequence: TGTGCCAGCAGCCAAGGTGTGAGCGGGAGGGGCACAGATACGCAGTATTTT. The full variable domain, with the rest looked up from reference TRBV14 and TRBJ2-3, is EAGVTQFPSHSVIEKGQTVTLRCDPISGHDNLYWYRRVMGKEIKFLLHFVKESKQDESGMPNNRFLAERTGGTYSTLKVQPAELEDSGVYFCASSQGVSGRGTDTQYFGPGTRLTVL.

This clone has at least ten counts. J is TRBJ2-5 and V is TRBV10-3; 9 bases match TRBD1. The CDR3 sequence is 15 residues long. In germline, CDR1 is ENHRY, CDR2 SYGVKD. V lost 4 bases, J lost 4 bases, and 7 bases stayed unmatched. CDR3: CAISGGTGRGETQYF. CDR3 DNA: TGTGCCATCAGTGGGGGGACAGGGAGAGGAGAGACCCAGTACTTC.

This clone came up many times. This chain links TRBV12-3 or TRBV12-4 with TRBJ2-4, with a weak D call TRBD2 (6 bases). Between the trimmed V and J ends, which lost 2 bases and 4 bases, there was a span of 9 bases. This CDR3 is 14 amino acids long. In nucleotides, the CDR3 is TGTGCCAGCAGTTTAAAGGAGGGAAAAAACATTCAGTACTTC. Amino acids: CASSLKEGKNIQYF.

This clone was observed a few times. Given a much more abundant clone one base away, this may be a read error. V usage is TRBV27 and J usage is TRBJ2-2; 12 nucleotides line up with TRBD2. CDR1 is MNHEY, CDR2 SMNVEV, per germline (reference sequence). This CDR3 contains 18 residues. The CDR3 here is CARSFVRLAGVYPGELFF. The CDR3 DNA reads as TGTGCCAGAAGTTTCGTCAGACTAGCGGGAGTATACCCCGGGGAGCTGTTTTTT.

The V call is TRBV4-3, the J call TRBJ2-2; D is possibly TRBD2 (5 bases). The germline V gene has CDR1 LGHNA and CDR2 YSLEER. Deletions cut 7 bases from V and 7 bases from J, with 19 bases between. The CDR3 totals 15 residues. CDR3 in DNA: TGCGCCAGCATCCAGACGGACTGTGGAGGCGGGGAGCTGTTTTTT. Amino acids: CASIQTDCGGGELFF.

This clone has ten or more counts. The chain's CDR3 is CASSIEDRGIPYQPQHF. The DNA for the CDR3 is TGTGCCAGTAGTATTGAGGACAGGGGAATCCCTTATCAGCCCCAGCATTTT. This chain links TRBV19 with TRBJ1-5; 9 positions match TRBD1. This CDR3 comprises 17 residues. In germline, CDR1 is LNHDA, CDR2 SQIVND (reference sequence). The V and J ends lost 3 bases and 5 bases, in that order; junction bases with no gene match: 11.

About this clone itself: This sequence may be a read error, since a much larger clone differs from it by one base. The V call is TRBV18, the J call TRBJ1-1, with a possible D match to TRBD1 (5 bases). The CDR3 extends over 13 amino acids. Germline V CDR1 and CDR2: KGHSH, LQKENI. The CDR3 DNA reads TGTGCCAGCTCACCCCTGCAGGACACTGAAGCTTCCTTT. Translation: CASSPLQDTEASF.

This clone was detected ten times or more. CDR3 DNA sequence: TGTGCCAGCAGAGGGAGCGGGAGGAATCAGCCCCAGCATTTT. Translated, it gives CASRGSGRNQPQHF. The chain couples TRBV28 to TRBJ1-5; D gene uncertain. Germline V gene data show CDR1 as MDHEN and CDR2 as SYDVKM. V was trimmed by 6 bases and J by 4 bases, leaving 13 bases between them. This CDR3 comprises 14 residues.

Turning to this clone: A read error may produce the germline difference seen at one junction end. The CDR3 nucleotides are TGCGCCAGCATCTTGTCGCGGGAGGCGAGCCGAGAGCAGTACTTC. Translation: CASILSREASREQYF. The chain links TRBV5-1 to TRBJ2-7, with 8 bases lining up with TRBD2. This CDR3 has 15 residues. The germline V gene encodes CDR1 SGHRS and CDR2 YFSETQ.

There are many counts of this clone. The chain carries TRBV7-8 and TRBJ1-1; 12 bases are shared with TRBD1. J gave up 4 bases and V 1 base, and 1 base lay outside the gene matches. Germline CDR1 SGHVS, CDR2 FQNEAQ. The CDR3 has 15 residues. The CDR3 DNA follows: TGTGCCAGCAGCTTAGGGGGACAGGGGGCCACTGAAGCTTTCTTT. This codes for CASSLGGQGATEAFF.

This clone showed up many times. This sequence joins TRBV14 and TRBJ2-7, with a weak D call TRBD1 (6 bases). V lost 5 bases to trimming and J lost 3 bases, with 14 bases between them. Germline V lookup: CDR1 SGHDN, CDR2 FVKESK. This CDR3 is built from 14 residues. The CDR3 loop reads CASSALQQGYEQYF. CDR3 DNA sequence: TGTGCCAGCAGCGCCCTTCAACAGGGCTACGAGCAGTACTTC.

As concerns this clone: This clone may be a read error of a much larger clone one base away. The CDR3 end shows no conserved phenylalanine or tryptophan, and so a read error is likely. The chain employs TRBV4-1 and TRBJ1-1; tentatively, D is TRBD1 (6 bases). The CDR3 sequence is 12 residues long. V dropped 1 base and J dropped 7 bases, with 7 bases sitting between them. Germline V gives CDR1 MGHRA, CDR2 YSYEKL. Here the CDR3 DNA reads TGCGCCAGCAGCCAAGGAGGGGGTGAAGCTTTCTCT. It encodes CASSQGGGEAFS.

This clone was detected ten times or more. CDR3 region: CASSRRGVASGSSAYNEQFF. The CDR3, as DNA: TGTGCCAGCAGTCGCAGGGGTGTCGCTAGCGGGAGTTCGGCCTACAATGAGCAGTTCTTC. This chain joins TRBV6-5 and TRBJ2-1, with 10 bases matching TRBD2. Germline trimming cut 5 bases from V and 2 bases from J; bases unmatched to any gene: 18. The length of the CDR3 is 20 residues. Per germline, CDR1 MNHEY and CDR2 SVGAGI.

This clone has ten or more counts. The CDR3 here is CAWMWKGAPSTDTQYF. The CDR3, as DNA: TGTGCCTGGATGTGGAAGGGGGCACCTAGCACAGATACGCAGTATTTT. This rearrangement joins TRBV30 to TRBJ2-3; 7 bases are shared with TRBD1. V lost 4 bases, J lost 0 bases, and 10 bases stayed unmatched. CDR1 is GTSNPN and CDR2 is SVGIG in the germline V gene (reference sequence). The CDR3 runs 16 residues.

This clone was counted ten times or more. The chain is built from TRBV4-2 and TRBJ2-7, with D perhaps matching TRBD1 (6 bases). CDR1 is LGHNA, CDR2 YNFKEQ, per germline. With 6 bases removed from V and 0 bases from J, the gap between germline ends came to 12 bases. The CDR3 runs 14 residues. The CDR3 DNA reads TGTGCCAGCAGACCTACAGGGAACTCCTACGAGCAGTACTTC. Its translation is CASRPTGNSYEQYF.

This clone was seen at least ten times. The V call is TRBV28, the J call TRBJ1-6; a possible D gene is TRBD1 (5 bases). Germline CDR1 and CDR2: MDHEN and SYDVKM. This CDR3 is 18 amino acids long. Between the trimmed V and J ends, which lost 3 bases and 2 bases, there was a span of 17 bases. CDR3 nucleotides: TGTGCCAGCAGTTTCGACGAGACGCGGGGCCCCTATAATTCACCCCTCCACTTT. Amino acid sequence: CASSFDETRGPYNSPLHF.

This clone was detected many times. DNA for the CDR3: TGCAGTGCTCTCCACCCCACCCCGAGCAGGTTCACCTACGAGCAGTACTTC. This sequence encodes CSALHPTPSRFTYEQYF. The chain combines TRBV20-1 with TRBJ2-7; no clear D. With 5 bases removed from V and 2 bases from J, the gap between germline ends came to 25 bases. Germline lookup yields CDR1 DFQATT and CDR2 SNEGSKA (reference sequence). CDR3 size: 17 residues.

This clone showed up just a few times. One base away lies a much larger clone, so this may be a sequencing read error. The CDR3: CTSLAKNIQYF. The CDR3 nucleotides are TGTACCAGCCTAGCCAAAAACATTCAGTACTTC. The chain carries TRBV28 and TRBJ2-4; D is ambiguous. Germline loops: CDR1 MDHEN, CDR2 SYDVKM. The CDR3 is 11 residues long.

Many counts were recorded for this clone. The V gene is TRBV12-3 or TRBV12-4, the J gene TRBJ2-7, with D perhaps being TRBD1 or TRBD2 (5 bases each). Trimming cost V 5 bases and J 7 bases, with 15 bases left between them. There are 13 residues in the CDR3. CDR3 bases: TGTGCCAGCAGTACCGGGACGCATAGGGAGCAGTACTTC. This sequence encodes CASSTGTHREQYF.

The chain combines TRBV4-1 with TRBJ2-1, with D possibly matching TRBD2 (6 bases). Trimming shortened V by 4 bases and J by 3 bases, and 16 bases separated the two germline ends. Germline values: CDR1 MGHRA, CDR2 YSYEKL. The CDR3 totals 16 residues. The CDR3 DNA follows: TGCGCCAGCAGCCCTACCCCAGCGGGCTACTACAATGAGCAGTTCTTC. Translation: CASSPTPAGYYNEQFF.

The table lists this clone with many counts. V usage is TRBV30 and J usage is TRBJ2-7; D ambiguous. CDR1 is GTSNPN and CDR2 is SVGIG in the germline V gene (reference sequence). V lost 1 base, J lost 0 bases, and 10 bases lay in between. This CDR3 has 14 amino acids. The CDR3 nucleotides read TGTGCCTGGAGTGCTGTCCCTAGCTCCTACGAGCAGTACTTC. As protein: CAWSAVPSSYEQYF. Full variable domain (rest looked up from reference TRBV30 and TRBJ2-7): SQTIHQWPATLVQPVGSPLSLECTVEGTSNPNLYWYRQAAGRGLQLLFYSVGIGQISSEVPQNLSASRPQDRQFILSSKKLLLSDSGFYLCAWSAVPSSYEQYFGPGTRLTVT.

This chain links TRBV11-2 with TRBJ2-1, with TRBD2 matching 11 bases. J was trimmed by 6 bases and V by 5 bases; bases with no gene match: 6. Germline loops: CDR1 SGHAT, CDR2 FQNNGV. The CDR3 is made up of 15 amino acids. This chain's CDR3 is CASSPGTSGLNEQFF. For the CDR3, the DNA is TGTGCCAGCAGCCCCGGGACTAGCGGCCTCAATGAGCAGTTCTTC.